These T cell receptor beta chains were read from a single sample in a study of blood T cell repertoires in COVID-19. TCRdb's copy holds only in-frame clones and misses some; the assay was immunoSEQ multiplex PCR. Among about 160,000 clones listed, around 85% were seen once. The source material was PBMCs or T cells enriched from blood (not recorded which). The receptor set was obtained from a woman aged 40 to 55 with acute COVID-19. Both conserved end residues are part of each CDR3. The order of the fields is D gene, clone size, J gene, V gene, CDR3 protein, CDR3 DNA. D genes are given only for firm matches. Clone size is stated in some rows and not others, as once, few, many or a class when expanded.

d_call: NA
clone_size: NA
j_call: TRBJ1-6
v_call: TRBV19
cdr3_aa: CASSIVRGNSPLHF
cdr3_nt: TGTGCCAGTAGTATAGTTCGGGGGAATTCACCCCTCCACTTT

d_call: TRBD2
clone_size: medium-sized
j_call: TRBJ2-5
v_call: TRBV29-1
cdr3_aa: CSASSVGGRDQETQYF
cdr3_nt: TGCAGCGCCTCTTCGGTAGGCGGGAGGGATCAAGAGACCCAGTACTTC

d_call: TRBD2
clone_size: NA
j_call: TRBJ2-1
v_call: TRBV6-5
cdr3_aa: CASSFEYLAGAEQFF
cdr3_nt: TGTGCCAGCAGTTTCGAATATCTAGCGGGAGCTGAGCAGTTCTTC

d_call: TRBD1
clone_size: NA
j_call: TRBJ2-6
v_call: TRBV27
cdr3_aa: CASSSTGSGANVLTF
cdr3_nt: TGTGCCAGCAGTTCGACAGGGTCTGGGGCCAACGTCCTGACTTTC

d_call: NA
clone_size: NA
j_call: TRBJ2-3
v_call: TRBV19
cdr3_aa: CASQGGPRLDTQYF
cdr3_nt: TGTGCCAGTCAAGGAGGACCCCGCCTAGATACGCAGTATTTT

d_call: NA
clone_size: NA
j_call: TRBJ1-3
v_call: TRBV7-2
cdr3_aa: CASSSILPSNTIYF
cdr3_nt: TGTGCCAGCAGTAGTATTCTCCCCTCAAACACCATATATTTT

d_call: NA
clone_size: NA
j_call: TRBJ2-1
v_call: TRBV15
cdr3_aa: CATSTYNEQFF
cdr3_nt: TGTGCCACCAGCACGTACAATGAGCAGTTCTTC

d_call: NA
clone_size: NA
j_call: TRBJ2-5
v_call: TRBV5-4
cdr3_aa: CASSLGPQETQYF
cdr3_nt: TGTGCCAGCAGCTTGGGGCCTCAAGAGACCCAGTACTTC

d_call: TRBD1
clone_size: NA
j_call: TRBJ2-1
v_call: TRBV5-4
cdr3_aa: CASSFGLNRGRGEQFF
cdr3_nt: TGTGCCAGCAGCTTCGGGTTGAACAGGGGGCGCGGTGAGCAGTTCTTC

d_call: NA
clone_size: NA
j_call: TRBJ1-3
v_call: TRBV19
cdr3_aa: CASSLVGQGSSGNTIYF
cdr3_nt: TGTGCCAGTAGTTTAGTAGGGCAGGGGAGCTCTGGAAACACCATATATTTT

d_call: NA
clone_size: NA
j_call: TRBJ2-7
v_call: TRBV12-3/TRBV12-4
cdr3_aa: CASSPGHSYEQYF
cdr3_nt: TGTGCCAGCAGTCCAGGACACTCCTACGAGCAGTACTTC

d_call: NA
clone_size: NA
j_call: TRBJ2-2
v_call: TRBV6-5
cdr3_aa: CASRQLANTGELFF
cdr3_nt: TGTGCCAGCAGACAACTAGCGAACACCGGGGAGCTGTTTTTT

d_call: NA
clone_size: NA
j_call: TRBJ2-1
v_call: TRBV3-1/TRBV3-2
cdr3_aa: CASSLRDNEQFF
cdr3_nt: TGTGCCAGCAGTCTCAGGGACAATGAGCAGTTCTTC

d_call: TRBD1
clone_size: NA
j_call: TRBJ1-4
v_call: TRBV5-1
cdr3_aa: CASSLVGQGNEKLFF
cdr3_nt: TGCGCCAGCAGCTTGGTGGGACAGGGTAATGAAAAACTGTTTTTT

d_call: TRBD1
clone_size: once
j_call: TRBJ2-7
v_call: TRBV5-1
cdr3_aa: CASSLAPGGYEQYF
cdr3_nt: TGCGCCAGCAGCTTGGCCCCAGGGGGCTACGAGCAGTACTTC

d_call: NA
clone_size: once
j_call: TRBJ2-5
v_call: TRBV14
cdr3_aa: CASSPVPGAQYF
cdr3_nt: TGTGCCAGCAGCCCCGTCCCAGGGGCCCAGTACTTC